These 16 T cell receptor beta chains were sequenced from one sample in a study of T cell responses to AZD1222 COVID-19 vaccine. The assay was immunoSEQ multiplex PCR, and TCRdb's table has in-frame clones only and misses some. The sample consists of about 15,000 clones, about 87% of them appearing once. The material sequenced was peripheral blood, taken 28 days after the second AZD1222 dose. All receptors derive from an adult who received the AZD1222 COVID-19 vaccine.

This CDR3 is CASDRGNYGYTF. The CDR3 region has the DNA TGTGCCTCCGACAGGGGAAACTATGGCTACACCTTC. This chain joins TRBV30 and TRBJ1-2; 8 bases map to TRBD1. Germline V gene sequence: CDR1 GTSNPN, CDR2 SVGIG (reference sequence). The CDR3 consists of 12 residues. With 7 bases clipped from V and 2 bases from J, the junction kept 3 bases outside the gene matches. Full variable domain (remainder filled in from reference TRBV30 and TRBJ1-2): SQTIHQWPATLVQPVGSPLSLECTVEGTSNPNLYWYRQAAGRGLQLLFYSVGIGQISSEVPQNLSASRPQDRQFILSSKKLLLSDSGFYLCASDRGNYGYTFGSGTRLTVV.

This clone was recorded once. The genes are TRBV27 and TRBJ1-4; TRBD1 agrees at 7 bases. Germline-derived CDR1 and CDR2 are MNHEY and SMNVEV (reference sequence). The V and J ends lost 5 bases and 2 bases, in that order; junction bases with no gene match: 8. The CDR3 has 16 amino acids. The CDR3 nucleotides read TGTGCCAGCAGTCCTCCTACCAGGGGGACTAATGAAAAACTGTTTTTT. Its protein is CASSPPTRGTNEKLFF.

The CDR3 loop reads CASGLYQGGASYNEQFF. The CDR3 nucleotides read TGTGCTAGTGGTTTGTACCAAGGGGGGGCCTCCTACAATGAGCAGTTCTTC. The V and J genes are TRBV12-5 and TRBJ2-1; possibly TRBD2 for D (7 bases). With 2 bases removed from V and 0 bases from J, the gap between germline ends came to 14 bases. Germline CDR1 is LGHNT and CDR2 is FRNRAP. The CDR3 spans 17 residues.

This chain connects TRBV28 to TRBJ2-7; no clear D. The CDR3 contains 14 residues. The V gene's germline CDR1 is MDHEN and CDR2 SYDVKM. With 3 bases removed from V and 0 bases from J, the gap between germline ends came to 9 bases. CDR3 region: CASSFSGPSYEQYF. CDR3 DNA sequence: TGTGCCAGCAGTTTCTCCGGGCCCTCCTACGAGCAGTACTTC.

This clone appeared a single time. The chain links TRBV6-5 to TRBJ1-2, with a weak D call TRBD1 (5 bases). The V gene's germline CDR1 is MNHEY and CDR2 SVGAGI. V lost 6 bases to trimming and J lost 2 bases, with 16 bases between them. The CDR3 runs to 15 residues. In nucleotides, the CDR3 is TGTGCCAGCAGCCTTAGGGACGGGGGGAACTATGGCTACACCTTC. It encodes CASSLRDGGNYGYTF.

CDR3: CASSLMGDTEAFF. Here the CDR3 DNA reads TGTGCCAGCAGTTTAATGGGGGACACTGAAGCTTTCTTT. This rearrangement joins TRBV12-3 or TRBV12-4 to TRBJ1-1; possible D gene TRBD1, 5 bases. The CDR3 covers 13 residues. The V gene lost 2 bases and the J gene lost 3 bases, with 7 bases spanning the gap.

CDR3 region: CSVVGTGVEAAFF. DNA of the CDR3: TGCAGCGTTGTGGGGACAGGGGTGGAAGCGGCTTTCTTT. The J gene is TRBJ1-1, the V gene TRBV29-1; 10 bases align to TRBD1. CDR1 and CDR2 from the germline V gene are SQVTM and ANQGSEA. The CDR3 has 13 residues. V trimming: 4 bases; J trimming: 11 bases; junction bases outside the gene matches: 10.

The chain employs TRBV7-9 and TRBJ1-1, with TRBD1 matching over 10 bases. V lost 3 bases to trimming and J lost 5 bases; unmatched junction nucleotides: 6. The CDR3 has 15 amino acids. Germline-derived CDR1 and CDR2 are SEHNR and FQNEAQ (reference sequence). For the CDR3, the DNA is TGTGCCAGCAGCTTTCCGGGACAGGGGACGACTGAAGCTTTCTTT. Translating it yields CASSFPGQGTTEAFF.

V is TRBV18 and J is TRBJ2-7; 8 bases align to TRBD1. This CDR3 has 13 amino acids. J gave up 7 bases and V 6 bases, and 8 bases lay outside the gene matches. Germline CDR1 reads KGHSH; CDR2 reads LQKENI. The CDR3 sequence is CASSPGTGSEQYF. As DNA, the CDR3 is TGTGCCAGCTCCCCCGGGACAGGATCTGAGCAGTACTTC.

V is TRBV15 and J is TRBJ1-6; D is unclear. The germline gives CDR1 LNHNV, CDR2 YYDKDF (reference sequence). The CDR3 loop spans 13 amino acids. V lost 0 bases, J lost 7 bases, and 4 bases lay in between. DNA of the CDR3: TGTGCCACCAGCAGAGATGGGAATTCACCCCTCCACTTT. Translated: CATSRDGNSPLHF.

The chain uses TRBV18 and TRBJ1-5; D gene unclear. V lost 0 bases and J 4 bases, leaving 4 bases between the germline ends. The CDR3 contains 13 residues. The germline V gene has CDR1 KGHSH and CDR2 LQKENI. In nucleotides, the CDR3 is TGTGCCAGCTCACCACCCGGGAATCAGCCCCAGCATTTT. It encodes CASSPPGNQPQHF.

The rearrangement joins TRBV20-1 to TRBJ1-4; weak D call: TRBD1 (6 bases). The ends were cut back, 3 bases at V and 8 bases at J, with 13 bases in the middle. CDR3 length: 13 amino acids. From germline, CDR1 is DFQATT and CDR2 SNEGSKA (reference sequence). CDR3 coding DNA: TGCAGTGCTAGTAGGGGGGACGGGGAAAAACTGTTTTTT. Its protein product is CSASRGDGEKLFF.

The genes are TRBV3-1 (or the pseudogene TRBV3-2) and TRBJ1-2; 12 bases agree with TRBD1. Germline V gives CDR1 LGHDT, CDR2 YNNKEL (reference sequence). The CDR3 covers 17 residues. The V and J ends lost 4 bases and 8 bases, in that order; junction bases with no gene match: 14. The CDR3 spells CASSPYWGTGGSVGYTF. The CDR3 nucleotides read TGTGCCAGCAGCCCTTATTGGGGGACAGGGGGCTCGGTGGGCTACACCTTC.

The rearrangement links TRBV6-2 or TRBV6-3 to TRBJ1-1, with D possibly matching TRBD1 (6 bases). This CDR3 contains 14 residues. Germline values: CDR1 MNHEY, CDR2 SVGEGT. V was trimmed by 2 bases and J by 6 bases, leaving 13 bases between them. The chain's CDR3 is CASSYRQGIPEAFF. The CDR3 DNA is TGTGCCAGCAGTTACAGGCAGGGGATTCCTGAAGCTTTCTTT.

The genes are TRBV5-1 and TRBJ2-2; D unresolved. V was pared by 2 bases and J by 3 bases, with 8 bases between. The CDR3 runs 14 residues. Germline CDR1 SGHRS, CDR2 YFSETQ. The CDR3: CASSFQDHTGELFF. As DNA, the CDR3 is TGCGCCAGCAGCTTCCAGGACCACACCGGGGAGCTGTTTTTT.

For this clone: Germline and junction disagree at one end, which may indicate a read error. The V and J genes are TRBV7-7 and TRBJ2-1, with D tentatively TRBD2 (7 bases). This CDR3 has 15 residues. Germline CDR1 SSHAT, CDR2 FNYEAQ (reference sequence). CDR3 region: CASSPRAGAYNEQFF. The CDR3, as DNA: TGTGCTAGCAGCCCCCGGGCGGGGGCTTACAATGAGCAGTTCTTC.